The 23 T cell receptor beta chains given below trace back to one sample, sequenced in a study of Ad26.COV2.S vaccination and SARS-CoV-2 variants. Repertoires were generated with immunoSEQ multiplex PCR, while TCRdb's copy carries only in-frame clones and drops some. The table includes some 320,000 clones, around four fifths detected once. Specified treatment: 15 to 20 received Ad26.COV2.S at low or high dose, single or two shots; several received placebo; per-sample allocation not given. The investigators took samples on day 63 after the first vaccine or placebo injection. Here the sequenced sample was peripheral blood, taken in a trial of Ad26.COV2.S vaccine versus placebo. The receptors were sampled from a person between 18 and 65 years old who received the Ad26.COV2.S COVID-19 vaccine or a placebo.

The V and J genes are TRBV5-4 and TRBJ1-4; D unresolved. This CDR3 spans 14 amino acids. Germline V CDR1 and CDR2: SGHNT, YYREEE (reference sequence). V was shortened by 3 bases and J by 4 bases, with 10 bases between the two germline ends. CDR3 in DNA: TGTGCCAGCAGCTCCGGGATTGATAATGAAAAACTGTTTTTT. It translates to CASSSGIDNEKLFF.

This clone was observed many times. V and J are TRBV5-4 and TRBJ2-2; D unclear. Germline V gene data show CDR1 as SGHNT and CDR2 as YYREEE (reference sequence). The length of the CDR3 is 14 residues. The V end was cut by 3 bases, the J end by 8 bases, with 14 bases between. The chain's CDR3 is CASSSGYMGGELFF. The DNA of the CDR3 is TGTGCCAGCAGCTCGGGCTACATGGGAGGGGAGCTGTTTTTT.

The V call is TRBV19, the J call TRBJ2-5; the D is unclear. Germline CDR1 is LNHDA and CDR2 is SQIVND (reference sequence). The CDR3 is 12 amino acids. Trimming took 8 bases from V and 2 from J, leaving 9 bases between them. CDR3 amino acids: CASGSIQETQYF. The CDR3 bases are TGTGCCAGTGGCAGTATACAAGAGACCCAGTACTTC.

This sequence joins TRBV19 and TRBJ2-1, with D possibly TRBD1 on 7 matching bases. Per germline, CDR1 LNHDA and CDR2 SQIVND (reference sequence). V was clipped by 4 bases and J by 5 bases, with 18 bases between them. The CDR3 runs 16 residues. CDR3 nucleotide sequence: TGTGCCAGTAGTAGCGGGACAGCCCAAGGGGACAATGAGCAGTTCTTC. Its translation: CASSSGTAQGDNEQFF.

The chain is built from TRBV7-3 and TRBJ2-1; no reliable D call. Per germline, CDR1 SGHTA and CDR2 FQGTGA. V gave up 0 bases and J gave up 7 bases, with 4 bases separating them. The CDR3 loop spans 12 amino acids. This chain's CDR3 is CASSLTWNEQFF. The CDR3 DNA follows: TGTGCCAGCAGCTTAACTTGGAATGAGCAGTTCTTC.

This clone was observed a single time. The rearrangement links TRBV27 to TRBJ2-2; no reliable D call. Germline V gene sequence: CDR1 MNHEY, CDR2 SMNVEV (reference sequence). This CDR3 has 14 amino acids. V was clipped by 7 bases and J by 5 bases, with 14 bases between them. CDR3 protein: CASTGEVGTGELFF. CDR3 bases: TGTGCCAGCACAGGCGAAGTGGGTACCGGGGAGCTGTTTTTT.

The table lists this clone with a count of one. This sequence joins TRBV29-1 and TRBJ1-1; TRBD1 is a possible D gene (5 bases). Looked up from germline, CDR1 is SQVTM and CDR2 is ANQGSEA. V was shortened by 5 bases and J by 3 bases, with 10 bases between the two germline ends. CDR3 length: 12 amino acids. The CDR3 DNA reads as TGCAGCGTTAAGGGAGGGGACACTGAAGCTTTCTTT. Its protein product is CSVKGGDTEAFF.

The chain joins TRBV5-5 to TRBJ1-5; 8 bases map to TRBD1. V dropped 1 base and J dropped 1; count of bases not matched to a gene: 10. The germline V gene has CDR1 SGHKS and CDR2 YYEKEE (reference sequence). The CDR3 is 18 amino acids. In DNA form, the CDR3 reads TGTGCCAGCAGCTTGTCTTCAGGGACAGGATTAAGCAATCAGCCCCAGCATTTT. Residues: CASSLSSGTGLSNQPQHF.

A single count supports this clone. This chain's CDR3 is CASSSKTGELYEQYF. The CDR3 DNA sequence: TGCGCCAGCAGCTCCAAGACAGGGGAACTCTACGAGCAGTACTTC. The chain couples TRBV5-1 to TRBJ2-7; 8 nucleotides match TRBD1. Germline V CDR1 and CDR2: SGHRS, YFSETQ. The V gene end was trimmed by 3 bases and the J gene end by 3 bases; junction bases not matched to a gene: 8. The CDR3 spans 15 residues.

The gene calls are TRBV29-1 and TRBJ2-1, with 7 bases aligning to TRBD2. J was trimmed by 8 bases and V by 3 bases; bases with no gene match: 13. The CDR3 is 15 amino acids. In germline, CDR1 is SQVTM, CDR2 ANQGSEA. The CDR3 loop is CSVEEFGGDGDEQFF. In DNA, the CDR3 is TGCAGCGTTGAGGAGTTTGGGGGGGACGGGGATGAGCAGTTCTTC.

V usage is TRBV13 and J usage is TRBJ2-5; 10 bases are shared with TRBD2. The CDR3 runs to 15 residues. Unmatched junction bases numbered 7, after V lost 4 bases and J lost 5 bases. Germline CDR1 is PRHDT and CDR2 is FYEKMQ (reference sequence). CDR3 region: CASSSRAGGLETQYF. The CDR3 DNA is TGTGCCAGCAGCTCCAGAGCGGGGGGGCTGGAGACCCAGTACTTC.

The table lists this clone with a count of one. V and J are TRBV7-2 and TRBJ2-1, with D possibly called TRBD1 or TRBD2 (6 bases each). The CDR3 has 17 amino acids. Per germline, CDR1 SGHTA and CDR2 FQGNSA. The germline V and J ends were trimmed by 2 bases and 8 bases, with 22 bases remaining between them. The CDR3 spells CASSLYPPGAGQDEQFF. DNA for the CDR3: TGTGCCAGCAGCTTATACCCCCCGGGGGCGGGTCAGGATGAGCAGTTCTTC.

In the case of this clone: The germline gene is not matched at one end of the junction; a read error may be the cause. V is TRBV7-8 and J is TRBJ1-1; 11 positions agree with TRBD1. This CDR3 has 14 residues. The V gene's germline CDR1 is SGHVS and CDR2 FQNEAQ. CDR3 DNA sequence: TGTGCCAGCAGCTGGGACAGGGGGAACGCTGAAGCTTTCTTT. The encoded protein is CASSWDRGNAEAFF. Using reference TRBV7-8 and TRBJ1-1 for the parts outside the CDR3, the full variable domain is GAGVSQSPRYKVAKRGQDVALRCDPISGHVSLFWYQQALGQGPEFLTYFQNEAQLDKSGLPSDRFFAERPEGSVSTLKIQRTQQEDSAVYLCASSWDRGNAEAFFGQGTRLTVV.

Written as DNA, the CDR3 is TGTGCCAGCTCACCAAGGGGCCTTGATGGCTACACCTTC. Translating gives CASSPRGLDGYTF. The chain employs TRBV18 and TRBJ1-2, with D tentatively TRBD1 (5 bases). Trimming left V 2 bases short and J 6 bases short, with 10 bases between. Germline values: CDR1 KGHSH, CDR2 LQKENI. The CDR3 contains 13 residues.

The chain recombines TRBV7-8 with TRBJ2-3; 9 bases are a match to TRBD2. Germline assignment: CDR1 SGHVS and CDR2 FQNEAQ. V shed 5 bases and J 5 bases; nucleotides not matched to a gene: 8. This CDR3 region has 15 residues. The CDR3, as DNA: TGTGCCAGCAGCGCCCGCGGGGGGGCAGGAGATACGCAGTATTTT. Translation: CASSARGGAGDTQYF. The full variable domain, completed using reference TRBV7-8 and TRBJ2-3, is GAGVSQSPRYKVAKRGQDVALRCDPISGHVSLFWYQQALGQGPEFLTYFQNEAQLDKSGLPSDRFFAERPEGSVSTLKIQRTQQEDSAVYLCASSARGGAGDTQYFGPGTRLTVL.

In its sample, this clone was seen once. This chain uses TRBV12-3 or TRBV12-4 with TRBJ2-7; tentatively, D is TRBD2 (6 bases). Trimming shortened V by 6 bases and J by 1 base, and 10 bases separated the two germline ends. The CDR3 consists of 13 residues. Here the CDR3 reads CASRPGRSYEQYF. Here the CDR3 DNA reads TGTGCCAGCAGGCCCGGGAGATCCTACGAGCAGTACTTC.

The gene calls are TRBV7-8 and TRBJ2-2; D is undetermined. This CDR3 has 12 residues. V was pared by 6 bases and J by 5 bases, with 7 bases between. Per germline, CDR1 SGHVS and CDR2 FQNEAQ. The CDR3 is CASRKITGELFF. The CDR3 DNA reads as TGTGCCAGCAGAAAGATAACCGGGGAGCTGTTTTTT.

In its sample, this clone was seen a few times. The identical CDR3 is also encoded by other nucleotide sequences in the sample. The chain has TRBV19 and TRBJ1-6; TRBD1 matches 8 bases. CDR1 and CDR2 from the germline V gene are LNHDA and SQIVND (reference sequence). V shed 3 bases, J shed 9 bases, and the junction held 4 bases outside the gene matches. This CDR3 has 14 amino acids. CDR3 region: CASSIGQGGSPLHF. The CDR3 DNA reads as TGTGCCAGTAGTATCGGACAGGGAGGTTCACCCCTCCACTTT.

CDR3 sequence: CASSDRETGNTIYF. The CDR3, as DNA: TGTGCCAGCAGCGACCGGGAAACTGGAAACACCATATATTTT. This chain joins TRBV9 and TRBJ1-3; D gene unclear. Trimming removed 3 bases at V and 2 bases at J, with 9 bases between. Per the germline V gene, CDR1 is SGDLS and CDR2 is YYNGEE. The CDR3 consists of 14 residues.

J is TRBJ2-5 and V is TRBV5-1; 7 bases map to TRBD1. The trim removed 2 bases at V and 5 bases at J, leaving 9 bases unmatched. Germline CDR1 SGHRS, CDR2 YFSETQ. CDR3 length: 15 amino acids. The CDR3 reads CASSLGQDLGETQYF. The CDR3 nucleotides are TGCGCCAGCAGCTTAGGACAGGACCTGGGGGAGACCCAGTACTTC.

This clone was counted between two and nine times. This sample includes further DNA sequences coding for the same CDR3. This chain connects TRBV5-1 to TRBJ1-1, with 12 nucleotides matching TRBD1. CDR3 length: 16 amino acids. The trim removed 5 bases at V and 4 bases at J, leaving 9 bases unmatched. CDR1 is SGHRS and CDR2 is YFSETQ in the germline V gene. For the CDR3, the DNA is TGCGCCAGCAGTCCCGGGACAGGGGGCGCAGGCACTGAAGCTTTCTTT. It is translated as CASSPGTGGAGTEAFF.

The V gene is TRBV12-3 or TRBV12-4, the J gene TRBJ2-1, with D perhaps given as TRBD1 or TRBD2 (5 bases each). There are 13 residues in the CDR3. V was cut by 5 bases and J by 7 bases, with 12 bases left in between. This CDR3 reads CASSPGPGNEQFF. In DNA form, the CDR3 reads TGTGCCAGCAGTCCGGGGCCCGGGAATGAGCAGTTCTTC.

The CDR3 coding sequence is TGCGCCAGCACTCATGACCCGGGTAGGGCGACTGAAGCTTTCTTT. The encoded protein is CASTHDPGRATEAFF. The V gene is TRBV5-1, the J gene TRBJ1-1, with D unresolved. Deletions cut 6 bases from V and 5 bases from J, with 20 bases between. CDR3 length: 15 residues. Germline V CDR1 and CDR2: SGHRS, YFSETQ.